This entry features one TCR beta chain sequence. This record comes from a study of blood T cell repertoires in COVID-19. Sequencing used immunoSEQ multiplex PCR; TCRdb keeps in-frame clones, though not all of them. This sample has around 130,000 clones, with 84% found just once. V gave up 1 base and J gave up 8 bases, with 26 bases separating them. The germline CDR1 and CDR2 sequences are LNHDA and SQIVND (reference sequence). This CDR3 has 18 residues. The sequencing input was PBMCs or T cells enriched from blood (not recorded which). The sequence was collected from a woman between 50 and 59 years old with acute COVID-19. This chain links TRBV19 with TRBJ1-1; D is unresolved. For the CDR3, the DNA is TGTGCCAGTAGTATAGGGCAGATCCAAGGAAAAGTCCAGCGCGAAGCTTTCTTT. It specifies CASSIGQIQGKVQREAFF.